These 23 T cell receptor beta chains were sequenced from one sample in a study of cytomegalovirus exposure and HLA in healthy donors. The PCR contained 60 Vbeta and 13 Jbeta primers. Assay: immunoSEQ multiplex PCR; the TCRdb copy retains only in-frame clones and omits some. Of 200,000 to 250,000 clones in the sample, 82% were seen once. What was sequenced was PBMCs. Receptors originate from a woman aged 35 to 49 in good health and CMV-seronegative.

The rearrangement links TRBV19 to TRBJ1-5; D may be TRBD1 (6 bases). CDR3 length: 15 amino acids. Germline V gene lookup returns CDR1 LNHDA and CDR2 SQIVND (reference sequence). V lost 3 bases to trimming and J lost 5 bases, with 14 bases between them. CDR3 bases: TGTGCCAGTAGTATGGGGGCAGCTATGTATCAGCCCCAGCATTTT. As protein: CASSMGAAMYQPQHF.

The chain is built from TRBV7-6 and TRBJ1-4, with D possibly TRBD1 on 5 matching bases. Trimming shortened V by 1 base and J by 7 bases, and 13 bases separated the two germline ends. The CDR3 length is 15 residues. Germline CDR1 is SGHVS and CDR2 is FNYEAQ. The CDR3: CASSLGGGSGEKLFF. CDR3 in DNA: TGTGCCAGCAGCTTAGGGGGGGGGAGCGGTGAAAAACTGTTTTTT. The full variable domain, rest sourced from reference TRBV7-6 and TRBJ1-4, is GAGVSQSPRYKVTKRGQDVALRCDPISGHVSLYWYRQALGQGPEFLTYFNYEAQQDKSGLPNDRFSAERPEGSISTLTIQRTEQRDSAMYRCASSLGGGSGEKLFFGSGTQLSVL.

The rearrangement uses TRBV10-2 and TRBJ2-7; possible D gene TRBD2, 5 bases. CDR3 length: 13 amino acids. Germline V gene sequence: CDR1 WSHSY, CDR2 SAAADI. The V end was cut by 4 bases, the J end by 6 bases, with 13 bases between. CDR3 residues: CASSATTRVEQYF. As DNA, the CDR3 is TGCGCCAGCAGTGCGACTACCCGGGTCGAGCAGTACTTC.

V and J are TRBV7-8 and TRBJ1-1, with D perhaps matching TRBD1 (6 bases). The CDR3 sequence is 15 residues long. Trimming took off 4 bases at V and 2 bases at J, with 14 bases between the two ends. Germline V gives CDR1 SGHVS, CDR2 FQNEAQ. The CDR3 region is CASSSGVRGNTEAFF. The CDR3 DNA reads TGTGCCAGCAGCTCAGGGGTTCGGGGAAACACTGAAGCTTTCTTT.

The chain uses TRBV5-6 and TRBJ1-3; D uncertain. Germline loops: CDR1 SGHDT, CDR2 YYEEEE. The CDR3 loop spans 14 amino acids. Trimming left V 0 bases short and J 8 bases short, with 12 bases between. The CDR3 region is CASSLALRPDTIYF. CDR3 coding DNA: TGTGCCAGCAGCTTGGCCCTGAGGCCGGACACCATATATTTT.

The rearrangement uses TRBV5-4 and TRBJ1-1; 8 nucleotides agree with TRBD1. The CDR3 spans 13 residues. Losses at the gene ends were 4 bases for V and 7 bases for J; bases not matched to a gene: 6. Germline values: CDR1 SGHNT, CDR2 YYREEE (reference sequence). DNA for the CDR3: TGTGCCAGCAGCCCGGGACAGGCCCTTGAAGCTTTCTTT. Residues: CASSPGQALEAFF.

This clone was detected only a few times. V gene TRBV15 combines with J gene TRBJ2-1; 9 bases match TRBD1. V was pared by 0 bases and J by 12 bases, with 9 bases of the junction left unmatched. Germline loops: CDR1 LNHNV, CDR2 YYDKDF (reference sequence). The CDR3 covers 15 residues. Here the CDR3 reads CATSRDNRGLAVQFF. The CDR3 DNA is TGTGCCACCAGCAGAGATAACAGGGGGCTGGCGGTGCAGTTCTTC.

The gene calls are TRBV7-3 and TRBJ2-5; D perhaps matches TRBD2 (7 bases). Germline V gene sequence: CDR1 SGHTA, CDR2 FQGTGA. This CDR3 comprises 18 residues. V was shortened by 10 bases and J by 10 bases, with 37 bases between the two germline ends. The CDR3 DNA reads TGTGCCACTCGCTGGCCAAGTAACTGGGGGGGGCTCTCAGGGGACCAGTACTTC. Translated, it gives CATRWPSNWGGLSGDQYF.

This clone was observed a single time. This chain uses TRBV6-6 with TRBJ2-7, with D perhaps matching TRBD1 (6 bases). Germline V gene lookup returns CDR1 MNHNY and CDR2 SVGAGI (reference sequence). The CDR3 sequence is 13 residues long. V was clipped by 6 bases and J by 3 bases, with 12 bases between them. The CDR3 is CASSRQDLYEQYF. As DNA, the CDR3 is TGTGCCAGCAGCAGACAGGACCTCTACGAGCAGTACTTC.

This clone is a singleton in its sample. The CDR3 nucleotides read TGTGCCAGTAGTATTTCCGAGTCTCTCGGCTCCTACGAGCAGTACTTC. Its protein product is CASSISESLGSYEQYF. The chain is built from TRBV19 and TRBJ2-7; D remains ambiguous. This CDR3 contains 16 residues. V shed 3 bases and J shed 0 bases, with 15 bases lying between them. Germline CDR1 and CDR2: LNHDA and SQIVND (reference sequence).

For the CDR3, the DNA is TGTGCCAGTGGGCAGCAGGATACCTACGAGCAGTACTTC. Translation gives CASGQQDTYEQYF. The chain joins TRBV2 to TRBJ2-7; D is unresolved. Deletions cut 9 bases from V and 2 bases from J, with 14 bases between. The V gene's germline CDR1 is SNHLY and CDR2 FYNNEI. There are 13 residues in the CDR3.

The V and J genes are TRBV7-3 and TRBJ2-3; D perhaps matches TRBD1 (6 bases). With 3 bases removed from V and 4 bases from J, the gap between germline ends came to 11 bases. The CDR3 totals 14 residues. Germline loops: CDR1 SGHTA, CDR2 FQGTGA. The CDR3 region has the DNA TGTGCCAGCAGCTTGAGCAGGGGTGCAGATACGCAGTATTTT. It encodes CASSLSRGADTQYF.

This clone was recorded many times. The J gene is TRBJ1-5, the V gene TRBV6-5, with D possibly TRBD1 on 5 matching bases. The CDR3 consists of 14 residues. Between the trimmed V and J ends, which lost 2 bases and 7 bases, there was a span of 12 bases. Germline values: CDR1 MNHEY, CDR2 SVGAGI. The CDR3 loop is CASSYARAQQPQHF. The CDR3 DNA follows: TGTGCCAGCAGTTACGCCAGGGCTCAGCAGCCCCAGCATTTT.

The CDR3 sequence is CASKRETTGNTIYF. CDR3 bases: TGTGCCAGCAAGCGGGAAACCACTGGAAACACCATATATTTT. This rearrangement joins TRBV6-5 to TRBJ1-3, with D uncertain. Germline CDR1 reads MNHEY; CDR2 reads SVGAGI. Trimming removed 7 bases from V and 2 bases from J, with 12 bases in between. The CDR3 covers 14 residues.

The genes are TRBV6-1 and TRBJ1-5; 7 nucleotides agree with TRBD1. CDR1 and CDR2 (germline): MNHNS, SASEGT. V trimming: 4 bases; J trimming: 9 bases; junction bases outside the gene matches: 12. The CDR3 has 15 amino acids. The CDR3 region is CASSGEDRVFRPQHF. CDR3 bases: TGTGCCAGCAGTGGGGAAGACAGGGTGTTCAGGCCCCAGCATTTT.

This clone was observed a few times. The CDR3 DNA reads TGCGCCAGCAGCCAAGATCCGGATTTGACTTACGAGCAGTACTTC. It encodes CASSQDPDLTYEQYF. The V call is TRBV4-1, the J call TRBJ2-7; D uncertain. Germline V gives CDR1 MGHRA, CDR2 YSYEKL. V was trimmed by 0 bases and J by 4 bases, leaving 13 bases between them. This CDR3 region has 15 residues.

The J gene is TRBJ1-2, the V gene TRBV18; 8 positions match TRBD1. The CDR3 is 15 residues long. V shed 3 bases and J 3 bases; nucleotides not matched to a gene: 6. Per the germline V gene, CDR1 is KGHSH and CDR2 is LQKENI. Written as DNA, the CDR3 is TGTGCCAGCTCACCCAGGGACAGGAGCGACTATGGCTACACCTTC. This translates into CASSPRDRSDYGYTF.

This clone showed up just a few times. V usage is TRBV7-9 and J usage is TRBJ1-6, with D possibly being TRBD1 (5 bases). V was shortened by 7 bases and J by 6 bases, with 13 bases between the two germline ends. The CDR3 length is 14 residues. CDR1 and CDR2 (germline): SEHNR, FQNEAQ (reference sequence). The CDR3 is CASTPPGGNSPLHF. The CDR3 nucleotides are TGTGCCAGCACCCCGCCCGGGGGTAATTCACCCCTCCACTTT.

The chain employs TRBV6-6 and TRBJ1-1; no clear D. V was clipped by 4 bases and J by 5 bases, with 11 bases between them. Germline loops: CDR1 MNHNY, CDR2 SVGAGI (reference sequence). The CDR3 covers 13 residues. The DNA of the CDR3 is TGTGCCAGCAGTTCCCACAGAGAGACTGAAGCTTTCTTT. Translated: CASSSHRETEAFF.

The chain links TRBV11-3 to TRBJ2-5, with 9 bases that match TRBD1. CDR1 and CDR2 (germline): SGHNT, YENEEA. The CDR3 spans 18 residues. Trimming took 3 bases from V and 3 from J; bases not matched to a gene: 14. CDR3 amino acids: CASSLGTASTGGEETQYF. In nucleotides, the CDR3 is TGTGCCAGCAGCTTGGGGACGGCCTCTACAGGGGGCGAAGAGACCCAGTACTTC.

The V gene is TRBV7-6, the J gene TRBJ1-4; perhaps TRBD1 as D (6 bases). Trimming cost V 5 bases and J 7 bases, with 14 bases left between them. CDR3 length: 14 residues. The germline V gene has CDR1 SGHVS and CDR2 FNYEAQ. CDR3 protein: CASSLGAGVEKLFF. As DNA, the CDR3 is TGTGCCAGCAGCCTTGGGGCAGGGGTTGAAAAACTGTTTTTT.

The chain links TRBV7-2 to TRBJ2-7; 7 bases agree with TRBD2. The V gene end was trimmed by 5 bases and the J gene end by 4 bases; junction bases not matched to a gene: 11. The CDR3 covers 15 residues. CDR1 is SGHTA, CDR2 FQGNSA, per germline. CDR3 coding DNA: TGTGCCAGCAGCCCGAGCGGGACGGTCTCGTACGAGCAGTACTTC. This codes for CASSPSGTVSYEQYF.

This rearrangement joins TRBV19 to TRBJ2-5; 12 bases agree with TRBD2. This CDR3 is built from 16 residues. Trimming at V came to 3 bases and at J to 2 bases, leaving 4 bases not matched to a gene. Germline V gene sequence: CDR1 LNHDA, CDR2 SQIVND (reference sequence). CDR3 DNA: TGTGCCAGTAGTATTTGGACTAGCGGGGCTCAAGAGACCCAGTACTTC. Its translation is CASSIWTSGAQETQYF.